The rows below give T cell receptor beta chains drawn from one sample of a study of OX40 agonist ivuxolimab in advanced cancers. Assay used: immunoSEQ multiplex PCR; TCRdb lists only in-frame clones, some missing. The sample records about 85,000 clones, more than 75% being singletons. This material consisted of CD4+ or CD8+ T cells sorted from blood, taken in a trial of the OX40 agonist ivuxolimab. Receptors originate from an adult with an advanced solid tumor such as melanoma, head and neck, liver or kidney cancer. Both conserved end residues are part of each CDR3. The D gene is left open where the match is weak. Clone size appears in some rows only: once, few, many, or a class for an expanded clone.

J	D	size	V	DNA	CDR3
TRBJ1-2	NA	NA	TRBV18	TGTGCCAGCTCACCCCTAGGATTTAATGGCTACACCTTC	CASSPLGFNGYTF
TRBJ2-5	TRBD1	NA	TRBV19	TGTGCCAGTAGTATTTGGTACAGGGGAGAGACCCAGTACTTC	CASSIWYRGETQYF
TRBJ2-1	TRBD2	NA	TRBV6-4	TGTGCCAGCAGTGTCGAAGCGGGAGGGCTCAATGAGCAGTTCTTC	CASSVEAGGLNEQFF
TRBJ2-2	NA	NA	TRBV7-8	TGTGCCAGCAGCCCCTTGACAGGGAACACCGGGGAGCTGTTTTTT	CASSPLTGNTGELFF
TRBJ1-4	NA	once	TRBV5-1	TGCGCCAGCAGCAAAAAGTGGGGACCTAATGAAAAACTGTTTTTT	CASSKKWGPNEKLFF
TRBJ2-1	NA	NA	TRBV18	TGTGCCAGCTCACCGGCTAGCCCCGTCACTTACAATGAGCAGTTCTTC	CASSPASPVTYNEQFF
TRBJ2-2	NA	NA	TRBV7-3	TGTGCCAGCAGCTTATTCCCGAACACCGGGGAGCTGTTTTTT	CASSLFPNTGELFF
TRBJ1-2	NA	NA	TRBV19	TGTGCCAGTAGTGAATCGGGCTATGGCTACACCTTC	CASSESGYGYTF
TRBJ1-1	TRBD1	NA	TRBV19	TGTGCCACCAAAGACAGGGGGAACACTGAAGCTTTCTTT	CATKDRGNTEAFF
TRBJ2-3	NA	NA	TRBV2	TGTGCCAGCAGTGTTAAAGATACGCAGTATTTT	CASSVKDTQYF
TRBJ1-5	NA	NA	TRBV2	TGTGCCAGCAGTGAGCCGTACCAGCCCCAGCATTTT	CASSEPYQPQHF
TRBJ1-1	NA	NA	TRBV20-1	TGCAGTGCTAGCAGAACGGGTGAAGCTTTCTTT	CSASRTGEAFF
TRBJ2-5	NA	NA	TRBV9	TGTGCCAGCAGCCCCCGGGGCCGGCGGACCCAAGAGACCCAGTACTTC	CASSPRGRRTQETQYF
TRBJ1-3	NA	NA	TRBV5-4	TGTGCCAGCAGCTTAGGACAGCGGAGGCAAAACTCTGGAAACACCATATATTTT	CASSLGQRRQNSGNTIYF
TRBJ1-1	TRBD1	NA	TRBV7-3	TGTGCCAGCAGCTCACAGGGGAATGTCGCTGAAGCTTTCTTT	CASSSQGNVAEAFF
TRBJ2-2	NA	NA	TRBV11-2	TGTGCCAGCAGCTTAATTTTGAGGGCTGTCACCGGGGAGCTGTTTTTT	CASSLILRAVTGELFF
TRBJ1-3	NA	NA	TRBV30	TGTGCCTGGAGTGGGGGGTCTCCTGGAAACACCATATATTTT	CAWSGGSPGNTIYF
TRBJ2-7	NA	NA	TRBV5-6	TGTGCCAGCAGCTTGGGGGACGGAGCCTACGAGCAGTACTTC	CASSLGDGAYEQYF
TRBJ2-7	TRBD2	NA	TRBV7-2	TGTGCCAGCAGCTGGTCCTTGGCGGGGGACTCCTACGAGCAGTACTTC	CASSWSLAGDSYEQYF
TRBJ1-1	NA	few	TRBV20-1	TGCAGTTGTCTGGAGAGCACTGAAGCTTTCTTT	CSCLESTEAFF
TRBJ1-1	NA	NA	TRBV6-1	TGTGCCAGCAGTGCAACACCGAACACTGAAGCTTTCTTT	CASSATPNTEAFF
TRBJ2-2	TRBD2	NA	TRBV11-2	TGTGCCAGCAGCCCTCGGACTAGCGGTCTAAGGCTCACCGGGGAGCTGTTTTTT	CASSPRTSGLRLTGELFF
TRBJ1-1	NA	NA	TRBV7-3	TGTGCCAGCAGCCCGGGACCGACGAACACTGAAGCTTTCTTT	CASSPGPTNTEAFF
TRBJ1-2	NA	once	TRBV4-1	TGCGCCAGCAGCCAAGATAATACAGGGAAGTACACCTTC	CASSQDNTGKYTF
TRBJ2-3	TRBD1	NA	TRBV27	TGTGCCAGCTATCAGGGGGGCACAGATACGCAGTATTTT	CASYQGGTDTQYF
TRBJ2-1	NA	NA	TRBV6-5	TGTGCCAGCAGACCTCCGGGACGCGTATACAATGAGCAGTTCTTC	CASRPPGRVYNEQFF
TRBJ2-7	TRBD1	NA	TRBV27	TGTGCCAGCAGTTTGTACCAGGGGGCGGGATACGAGCAGTACTTC	CASSLYQGAGYEQYF
TRBJ2-7	TRBD2	NA	TRBV30	TGTGCCTGGAGTCCGCTAGCGGGAGGAACCTTTTTC	CAWSPLAGGTFF
TRBJ1-5	NA	NA	TRBV6-1	TGTGCCAGCAGTGAACGATCCGGACAAAAAAATCAGCCCCAGCATTTT	CASSERSGQKNQPQHF
TRBJ1-2	NA	NA	TRBV6-5	TGTGCCAGCAGTCCGAGGGATCTCTATGGCTACACCTTC	CASSPRDLYGYTF
TRBJ1-2	TRBD1	NA	TRBV5-5	TGTGCCAGCAGCCCAGAAGCGGGACAGGGGACTTGGGGCTACACCTTC	CASSPEAGQGTWGYTF
TRBJ2-1	NA	NA	TRBV18	TGTGCCAGCTCCCCGGACCGGAGCTCCTACAATGAGCAGTTCTTC	CASSPDRSSYNEQFF